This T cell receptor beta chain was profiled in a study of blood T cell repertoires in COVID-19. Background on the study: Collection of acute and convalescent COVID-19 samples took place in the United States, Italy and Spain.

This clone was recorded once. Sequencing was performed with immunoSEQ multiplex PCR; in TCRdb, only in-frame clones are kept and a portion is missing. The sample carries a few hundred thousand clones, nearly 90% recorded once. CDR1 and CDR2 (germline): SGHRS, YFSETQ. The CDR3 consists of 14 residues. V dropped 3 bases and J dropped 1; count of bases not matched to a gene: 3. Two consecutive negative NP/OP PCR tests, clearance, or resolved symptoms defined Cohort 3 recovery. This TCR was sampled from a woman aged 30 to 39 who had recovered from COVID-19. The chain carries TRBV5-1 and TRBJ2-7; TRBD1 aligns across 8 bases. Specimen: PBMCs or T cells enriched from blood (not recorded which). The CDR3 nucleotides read TGCGCCAGCAGCTCTACAGGGGGTTCCTACGAGCAGTACTTC. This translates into CASSSTGGSYEQYF. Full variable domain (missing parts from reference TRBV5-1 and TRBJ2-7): KAGVTQTPRYLIKTRGQQVTLSCSPISGHRSVSWYQQTPGQGLQFLFEYFSETQRNKGNFPGRFSGRQFSNSRSEMNVSTLELGDSALYLCASSSTGGSYEQYFGPGTRLTVT.